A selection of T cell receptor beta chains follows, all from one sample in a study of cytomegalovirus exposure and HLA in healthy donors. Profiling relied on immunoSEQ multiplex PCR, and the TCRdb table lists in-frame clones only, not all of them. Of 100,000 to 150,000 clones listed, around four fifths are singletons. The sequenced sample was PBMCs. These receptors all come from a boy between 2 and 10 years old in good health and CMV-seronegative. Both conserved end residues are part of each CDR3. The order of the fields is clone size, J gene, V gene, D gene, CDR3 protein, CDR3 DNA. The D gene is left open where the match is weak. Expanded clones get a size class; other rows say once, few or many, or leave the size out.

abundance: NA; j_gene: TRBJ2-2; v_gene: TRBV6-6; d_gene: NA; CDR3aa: CASKPTPANTGELFF; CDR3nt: TGTGCCAGCAAGCCGACACCCGCGAACACCGGGGAGCTGTTTTTT
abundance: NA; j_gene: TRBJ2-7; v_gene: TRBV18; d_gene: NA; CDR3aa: CASSPDRSYEQYF; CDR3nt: TGTGCCAGCTCACCAGACAGATCCTACGAGCAGTACTTC
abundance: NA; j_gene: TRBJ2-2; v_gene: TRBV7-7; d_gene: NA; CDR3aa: CASSLDRGNGELFF; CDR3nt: TGTGCTAGCAGCTTAGATCGGGGGAACGGGGAGCTGTTTTTT
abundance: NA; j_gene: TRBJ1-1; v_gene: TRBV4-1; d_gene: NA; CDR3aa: CASSHPPLGVTEAFF; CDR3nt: TGCGCCAGCAGCCATCCACCCCTAGGAGTGACTGAAGCTTTCTTT
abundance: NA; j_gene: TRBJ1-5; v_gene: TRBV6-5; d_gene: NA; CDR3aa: CASSRGTVNQPQHF; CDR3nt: TGTGCCAGCAGTCGCGGGACGGTTAATCAGCCCCAGCATTTT
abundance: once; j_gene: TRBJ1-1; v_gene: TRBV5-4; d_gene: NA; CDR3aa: CASSLDSGTEAFF; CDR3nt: TGTGCCAGCAGCCTGGACAGTGGGACTGAAGCTTTCTTT
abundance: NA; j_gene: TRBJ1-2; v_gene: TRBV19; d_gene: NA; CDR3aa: CASSRDRNYGYTF; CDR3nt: TGTGCCAGTAGCCGCGACAGGAACTATGGCTACACCTTC
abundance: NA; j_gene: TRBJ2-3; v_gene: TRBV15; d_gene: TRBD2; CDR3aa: CATRAGLADTDTQYF; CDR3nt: TGTGCCACCCGGGCGGGGCTAGCGGATACAGATACGCAGTATTTT
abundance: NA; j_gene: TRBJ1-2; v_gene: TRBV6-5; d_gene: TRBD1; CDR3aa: CASTNRDRESGYTF; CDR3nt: TGTGCCAGCACCAACAGGGACAGGGAGAGCGGCTACACCTTC
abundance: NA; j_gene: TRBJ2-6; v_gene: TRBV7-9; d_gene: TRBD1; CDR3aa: CASSLGRGRPGANVLTF; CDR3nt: TGTGCCAGCAGCTTGGGCAGGGGGCGCCCTGGGGCCAACGTCCTGACTTTC
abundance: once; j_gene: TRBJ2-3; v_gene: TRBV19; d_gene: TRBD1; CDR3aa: CASSIRDRGHPTTDTQYF; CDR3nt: TGTGCCAGTAGTATACGGGACAGGGGACACCCCACGACAGATACGCAGTATTTT
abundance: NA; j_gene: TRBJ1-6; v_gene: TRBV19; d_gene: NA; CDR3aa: CASSIRVIGGPSPLHF; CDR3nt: TGTGCCAGTAGTATTAGGGTCATAGGAGGTCCTTCACCCCTCCACTTT
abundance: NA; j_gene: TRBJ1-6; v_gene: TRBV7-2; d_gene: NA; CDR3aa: CASSLVLRGNSPLHF; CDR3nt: TGTGCCAGCAGCTTAGTCCTACGGGGAAATTCACCCCTCCACTTT
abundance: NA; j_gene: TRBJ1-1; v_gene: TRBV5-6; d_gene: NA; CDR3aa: CASSLAGRGGTEAFF; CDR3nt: TGTGCCAGCAGCTTGGCCGGCAGGGGAGGGACTGAAGCTTTCTTT
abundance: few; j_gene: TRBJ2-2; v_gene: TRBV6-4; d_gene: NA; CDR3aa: CASSDGAGSNTGELFF; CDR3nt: TGTGCCAGCAGTGACGGAGCGGGCTCGAACACCGGGGAGCTGTTTTTT
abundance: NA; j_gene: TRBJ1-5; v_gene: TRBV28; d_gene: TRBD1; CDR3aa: CASSSQGALRFGNQPQHF; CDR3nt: TGTGCCAGCAGTTCACAGGGGGCGTTGAGGTTCGGCAATCAGCCCCAGCATTTT
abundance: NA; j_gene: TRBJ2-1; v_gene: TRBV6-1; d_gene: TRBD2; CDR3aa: CASSVSGGSYNEQFF; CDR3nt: TGTGCCAGCAGTGTCAGCGGGGGGTCGTACAATGAGCAGTTCTTC
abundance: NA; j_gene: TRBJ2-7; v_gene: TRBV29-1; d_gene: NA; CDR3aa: CSVEVTDSEVYEQYF; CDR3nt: TGCAGCGTTGAAGTAACGGACAGTGAGGTCTACGAGCAGTACTTC
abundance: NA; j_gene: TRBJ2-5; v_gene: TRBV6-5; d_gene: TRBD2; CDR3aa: CASVRTAGGQETQYF; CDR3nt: TGTGCCAGCGTTCGAACAGCGGGAGGGCAAGAGACCCAGTACTTC
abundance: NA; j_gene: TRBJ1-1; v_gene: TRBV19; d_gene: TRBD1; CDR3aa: CASRRDRGKLMNTEAFF; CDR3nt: TGTGCCAGTAGGAGGGACAGGGGGAAACTTATGAACACTGAAGCTTTCTTT
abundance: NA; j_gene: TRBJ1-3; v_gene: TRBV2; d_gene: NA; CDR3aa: CASTAGGEAGNTIYF; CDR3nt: TGTGCCAGCACCGCCGGCGGGGAAGCTGGAAACACCATATATTTT
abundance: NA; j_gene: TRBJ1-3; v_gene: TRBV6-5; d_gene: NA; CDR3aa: CASTLQGSSGNTIYF; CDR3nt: TGTGCCAGCACCCTGCAGGGATCTTCCGGAAACACCATATATTTT
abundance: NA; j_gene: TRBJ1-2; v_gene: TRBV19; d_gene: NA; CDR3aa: CASTLKGGAGYTF; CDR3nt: TGTGCCAGTACCCTTAAGGGGGGGGCTGGCTACACCTTC
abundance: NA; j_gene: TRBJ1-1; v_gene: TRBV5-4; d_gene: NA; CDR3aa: CASSPAGTTGTEAFF; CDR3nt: TGTGCCAGCAGTCCCGCGGGGACTACCGGCACTGAAGCTTTCTTT
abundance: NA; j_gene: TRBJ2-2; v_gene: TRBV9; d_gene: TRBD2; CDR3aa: CASTRGGETGELFF; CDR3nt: TGTGCCAGCACCCGGGGGGGAGAGACCGGGGAGCTGTTTTTT
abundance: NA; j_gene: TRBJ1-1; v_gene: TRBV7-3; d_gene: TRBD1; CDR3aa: CASSPYRGPNTEAFF; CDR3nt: TGTGCCAGCAGCCCATACAGGGGTCCGAACACTGAAGCTTTCTTT
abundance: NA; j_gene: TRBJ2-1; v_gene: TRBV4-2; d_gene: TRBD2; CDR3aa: CASTGLDYNEQFF; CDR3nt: TGTGCCAGCACCGGACTAGATTACAATGAGCAGTTCTTC
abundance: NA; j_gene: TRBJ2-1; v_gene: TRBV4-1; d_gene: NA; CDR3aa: CASSQGSGVAESSYNEQFF; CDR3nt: TGCGCCAGCAGCCAGGGGAGTGGGGTAGCTGAGAGCTCCTACAATGAGCAGTTCTTC
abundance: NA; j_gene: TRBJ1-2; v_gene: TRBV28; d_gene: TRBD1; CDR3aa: CASTRTGSNYGYTF; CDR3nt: TGTGCCAGCACCCGGACAGGGAGTAACTATGGCTACACCTTC
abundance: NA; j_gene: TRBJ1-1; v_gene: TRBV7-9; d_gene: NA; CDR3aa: CASTQTGGQWGTEAFF; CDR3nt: TGTGCCAGCACCCAAACGGGGGGGCAATGGGGGACTGAAGCTTTCTTT
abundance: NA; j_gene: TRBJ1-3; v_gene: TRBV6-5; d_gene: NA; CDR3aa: CASSPSGSTIYF; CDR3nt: TGTGCCAGCAGTCCTTCGGGGAGCACCATATATTTT
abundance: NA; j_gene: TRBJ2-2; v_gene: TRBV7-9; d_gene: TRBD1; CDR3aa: CASSSGTAPSNTGELFF; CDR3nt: TGTGCCAGCAGCTCAGGGACAGCCCCCTCTAACACCGGGGAGCTGTTTTTT
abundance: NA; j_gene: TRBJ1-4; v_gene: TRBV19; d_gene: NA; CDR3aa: CASSPGRATNEKLFF; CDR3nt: TGTGCCAGTAGCCCAGGTAGAGCAACTAATGAAAAACTGTTTTTT
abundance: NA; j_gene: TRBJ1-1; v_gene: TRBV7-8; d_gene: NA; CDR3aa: CASSLTVPRENTEAFF; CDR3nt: TGTGCCAGCAGCTTGACGGTGCCGCGGGAGAACACTGAAGCTTTCTTT
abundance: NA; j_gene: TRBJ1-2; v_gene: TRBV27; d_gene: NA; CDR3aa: CASSLGLGAPSGYTF; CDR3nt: TGTGCCAGCAGTTTGGGCCTGGGGGCTCCATCTGGCTACACCTTC
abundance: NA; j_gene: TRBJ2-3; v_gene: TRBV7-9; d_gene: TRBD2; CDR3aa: CASSFTGTSGSKGTDTQYF; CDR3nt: TGTGCCAGCAGCTTTACCGGGACTAGCGGGAGTAAGGGCACAGATACGCAGTATTTT
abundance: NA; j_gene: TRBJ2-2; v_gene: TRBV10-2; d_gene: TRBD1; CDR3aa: CASSERGQGVGIGELFF; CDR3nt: TGCGCCAGCAGTGAGAGGGGTCAGGGGGTCGGTATCGGGGAGCTGTTTTTT
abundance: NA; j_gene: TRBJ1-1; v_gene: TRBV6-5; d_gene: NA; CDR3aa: CASAFGNKNTEAFF; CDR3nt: TGTGCCAGCGCCTTCGGGAATAAGAACACTGAAGCTTTCTTT
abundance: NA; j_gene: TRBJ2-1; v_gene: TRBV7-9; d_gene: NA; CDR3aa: CASSLDRGAGRGDEQFF; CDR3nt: TGTGCCAGCAGCTTAGATCGGGGGGCAGGTCGGGGGGATGAGCAGTTCTTC
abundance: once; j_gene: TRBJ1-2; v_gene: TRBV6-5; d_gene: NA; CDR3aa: CASSWGHTPDGYTF; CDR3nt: TGTGCCAGCAGTTGGGGACATACCCCAGATGGCTACACCTTC
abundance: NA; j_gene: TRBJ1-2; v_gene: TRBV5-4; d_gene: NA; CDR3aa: CASSLERLGGYTF; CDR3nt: TGTGCCAGCAGCTTGGAGAGGTTAGGAGGCTACACCTTC
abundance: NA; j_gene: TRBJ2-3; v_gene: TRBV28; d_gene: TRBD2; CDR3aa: CASSFLATSARTDTQYF; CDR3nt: TGTGCCAGCAGTTTTCTAGCGACTAGCGCACGCACAGATACGCAGTATTTT
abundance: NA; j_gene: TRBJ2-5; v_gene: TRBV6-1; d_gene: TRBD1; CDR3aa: CASSEAGTVVGKTQYF; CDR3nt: TGTGCCAGCAGCGAAGCCGGGACAGTGGTTGGGAAGACCCAGTACTTC
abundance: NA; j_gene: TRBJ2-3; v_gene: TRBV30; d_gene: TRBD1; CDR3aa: CACHRDREGDTQYF; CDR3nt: TGTGCCTGTCACCGGGACAGGGAAGGAGATACGCAGTATTTT
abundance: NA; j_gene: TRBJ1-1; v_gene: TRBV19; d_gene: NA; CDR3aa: CASRQTRTSTEAFF; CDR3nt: TGTGCCAGTAGACAGACCCGAACCTCCACTGAAGCTTTCTTT
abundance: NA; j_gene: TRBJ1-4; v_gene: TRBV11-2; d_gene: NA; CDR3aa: CASSRVGNRANEKLFF; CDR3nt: TGTGCCAGCAGCCGTGTTGGTAATCGAGCTAATGAAAAACTGTTTTTT